The next 19 T cell receptor beta chains were all read from a single sample in a study of brain T cells in children with intractable seizures. Here immunoSEQ multiplex PCR was the method, and the copy in TCRdb shows in-frame clones only, minus some. Of fewer than 50,000 clones listed, more than 80% are singletons. The specimen comprised peripheral blood, sampled at surgery. The receptors come from a girl aged 2-10 years with tuberous sclerosis and intractable seizures.

This rearrangement joins TRBV30 to TRBJ1-5; D remains unclear. CDR3 size: 13 residues. Trimming removed 6 bases at V and 5 bases at J, with 14 bases between. Looked up from germline, CDR1 is GTSNPN and CDR2 is SVGIG (reference sequence). CDR3 DNA sequence: TGTGCCTGCCAAATTTCATGGGATCAGCCCCAGCATTTT. It yields the protein CACQISWDQPQHF. Together with reference TRBV30 and TRBJ1-5, the CDR3 gives the full variable domain: SQTIHQWPATLVQPVGSPLSLECTVEGTSNPNLYWYRQAAGRGLQLLFYSVGIGQISSEVPQNLSASRPQDRQFILSSKKLLLSDSGFYLCACQISWDQPQHFGDGTRLSIL.

The chain uses TRBV20-1 and TRBJ1-1; D unclear. Per the germline V gene, CDR1 is DFQATT and CDR2 is SNEGSKA (reference sequence). Deletions cut 3 bases from V and 5 bases from J, with 7 bases between. CDR3 length: 11 amino acids. The CDR3 bases are TGCAGTGCTAGTTGGGGTACTGAAGCTTTCTTT. It is translated as CSASWGTEAFF.

The gene calls are TRBV12-5 and TRBJ1-2; D is perhaps TRBD1 (6 bases). The CDR3 is 15 residues long. V was clipped by 3 bases and J by 8 bases, with 19 bases between them. The germline gives CDR1 LGHNT, CDR2 FRNRAP. The CDR3 DNA follows: TGTGCTAGTGGTTTACGGGGGGCCAGACCCGAGGGCTACACCTTC. This translates into CASGLRGARPEGYTF.

A word on this clone: This sample includes further DNA sequences coding for the same CDR3. The chain joins TRBV19 to TRBJ1-6; D gene ambiguous. The CDR3 is 12 amino acids. In germline, CDR1 is LNHDA, CDR2 SQIVND (reference sequence). The V gene lost 3 bases and the J gene lost 10 bases, with 7 bases spanning the gap. The CDR3 sequence: CASSILGSPLHF. The CDR3 DNA sequence: TGTGCCAGTAGTATCCTGGGATCACCCCTCCACTTT.

The chain employs TRBV12-5 and TRBJ2-1, with 9 bases that match TRBD2. V dropped 1 base and J dropped 2; count of bases not matched to a gene: 18. This CDR3 comprises 21 residues. CDR1 and CDR2 from the germline V gene are LGHNT and FRNRAP. CDR3 protein: CASGLATPSLFAGGPYNEQFF. In nucleotides, the CDR3 is TGTGCTAGTGGTTTGGCGACCCCTTCCCTCTTTGCGGGGGGGCCCTACAATGAGCAGTTCTTC.

The chain couples TRBV3-1 (or the pseudogene TRBV3-2) to TRBJ2-5, with a possible D match to TRBD1 (6 bases). Deletions cut 4 bases from V and 4 bases from J, with 13 bases between. The CDR3 has 14 amino acids. From germline, CDR1 is LGHDT and CDR2 YNNKEL (reference sequence). The CDR3 region is CASSLRTVRETQYF. As DNA, the CDR3 is TGTGCCAGCAGCCTTCGGACAGTCCGAGAGACCCAGTACTTC.

The chain recombines TRBV30 with TRBJ2-3; weak D call: TRBD1 (6 bases). Trimming left V 5 bases short and J 0 bases short, with 24 bases between. CDR3 size: 18 residues. Germline assignment: CDR1 GTSNPN and CDR2 SVGIG (reference sequence). In DNA, the CDR3 is TGTGCCTGGGGCCGGCAGGGGACAAAGGCGATTAGCACAGATACGCAGTATTTT. It codes for CAWGRQGTKAISTDTQYF. Using reference TRBV30 and TRBJ2-3 for the parts outside the CDR3, the full variable domain is SQTIHQWPATLVQPVGSPLSLECTVEGTSNPNLYWYRQAAGRGLQLLFYSVGIGQISSEVPQNLSASRPQDRQFILSSKKLLLSDSGFYLCAWGRQGTKAISTDTQYFGPGTRLTVL.

The chain combines TRBV5-1 with TRBJ2-2; no definite D call. V was trimmed by 0 bases and J by 3 bases, leaving 9 bases between them. Germline assignment: CDR1 SGHRS and CDR2 YFSETQ. The CDR3 is 15 residues long. The CDR3 nucleotides read TGCGCCAGCAGCTTGGTGGCAGGCCACACCGGGGAGCTGTTTTTT. Translating gives CASSLVAGHTGELFF.

The chain carries TRBV27 and TRBJ1-1, with a weak D call TRBD1 (6 bases). The germline V and J ends were trimmed by 6 bases and 1 base, with 12 bases remaining between them. CDR1 and CDR2 from the germline V gene are MNHEY and SMNVEV (reference sequence). The CDR3 covers 14 residues. For the CDR3, the DNA is TGTGCCAGCAGGGCGGGACACCCGAACACTGAAGCTTTCTTT. It encodes CASRAGHPNTEAFF.

J is TRBJ1-1 and V is TRBV3-1 (or the pseudogene TRBV3-2), with TRBD1 matching over 9 bases. The CDR3 totals 13 residues. The V gene end was trimmed by 4 bases and the J gene end by 14 bases; junction bases not matched to a gene: 11. Per germline, CDR1 LGHDT and CDR2 YNNKEL (reference sequence). The chain's CDR3 is CASSRLQGAQAFF. Written as DNA, the CDR3 is TGTGCCAGCAGCCGTTTACAGGGGGCGCAGGCCTTCTTT.

J is TRBJ1-1 and V is TRBV6-5, with no clear D. Trimming removed 5 bases at V and 3 bases at J, with 13 bases between. The CDR3 has 14 amino acids. The germline V gene has CDR1 MNHEY and CDR2 SVGAGI. For the CDR3, the DNA is TGTGCCAGCAGTCGAAAAAATAGGGACACTGAAGCTTTCTTT. This codes for CASSRKNRDTEAFF.

This chain joins TRBV5-1 and TRBJ2-3, with TRBD1 matching over 8 bases. Germline CDR1 SGHRS, CDR2 YFSETQ. Trimming at V came to 1 base and at J to 2 bases, leaving 3 bases not matched to a gene. The CDR3 totals 15 residues. CDR3 region: CASSLRDRNTDTQYF. In nucleotides, the CDR3 is TGCGCCAGCAGCTTGAGGGACAGGAACACAGATACGCAGTATTTT.

The chain combines TRBV11-2 with TRBJ1-1; 7 bases fit TRBD1. Per the germline V gene, CDR1 is SGHAT and CDR2 is FQNNGV. Germline trimming cut 5 bases from V and 1 base from J; bases unmatched to any gene: 4. The CDR3 sequence is 14 residues long. The CDR3 sequence is CASSPRTGNTEAFF. CDR3 coding DNA: TGTGCCAGCAGCCCCCGGACAGGGAACACTGAAGCTTTCTTT.

The rearrangement joins TRBV12-3 or TRBV12-4 to TRBJ2-7; possible D gene TRBD2, 6 bases. V was trimmed by 3 bases and J by 6 bases, leaving 12 bases between them. The CDR3 loop spans 13 amino acids. The CDR3 bases are TGTGCCAGCAGTTTGTGGAGGAGGGGCGAGCAGTACGTC. This sequence encodes CASSLWRRGEQYV.

V usage is TRBV27 and J usage is TRBJ2-1; D gene unclear. This CDR3 has 12 residues. The V end was cut by 1 base, the J end by 7 bases, with 5 bases between. The germline V gene encodes CDR1 MNHEY and CDR2 SMNVEV (reference sequence). CDR3 nucleotide sequence: TGTGCCAGCAGTTTATACCTTAATGAGCAGTTCTTC. The encoded protein is CASSLYLNEQFF.

The chain is built from TRBV2 and TRBJ2-7, with TRBD1 matching 8 bases. This CDR3 spans 14 amino acids. Trimming cost V 5 bases and J 4 bases; bases outside gene matches: 7. Germline assignment: CDR1 SNHLY and CDR2 FYNNEI. The CDR3 DNA follows: TGTGCCAGCAGTTACCAGGGGGCTACGTACGAGCAGTACGTC. Protein product: CASSYQGATYEQYV.

Note on this clone: A junction boundary mismatches the germline segment, possibly from a read error. J is TRBJ2-7 and V is TRBV3-1 (or the pseudogene TRBV3-2); TRBD2 aligns across 13 bases. Germline CDR1 is LGHDT and CDR2 is YNNKEL (reference sequence). The length of the CDR3 is 13 residues. The DNA of the CDR3 is TGTGCCAGCAGCCACGAAGGACTAGCGGGGGCCTTCTTC. Translated: CASSHEGLAGAFF.

The chain links TRBV3-1 (or the pseudogene TRBV3-2) to TRBJ1-6; maybe TRBD1 (6 bases). CDR3 size: 15 residues. CDR1 and CDR2 from the germline V gene are LGHDT and YNNKEL (reference sequence). V lost 4 bases and J 7 bases, leaving 14 bases between the germline ends. CDR3 in DNA: TGTGCCAGCAGCCGAAGAGGGGGGGGAAATTCACCCCTCCACTTT. This sequence encodes CASSRRGGGNSPLHF.

This rearrangement joins TRBV15 to TRBJ1-2, with D unclear. Germline-derived CDR1 and CDR2 are LNHNV and YYDKDF (reference sequence). CDR3 length: 11 residues. Trimming removed 7 bases at V and 10 bases at J, with 13 bases between. The CDR3 here is CATTDTFDYTF. DNA for the CDR3: TGTGCCACCACAGACACCTTCGACTACACCTTC.